These T cell receptor beta chains were read from a single sample in a study of cytomegalovirus exposure and HLA in healthy donors. Profiled with immunoSEQ multiplex PCR; TCRdb holds only in-frame clones, not every one. The sample includes hundreds of thousands of clones, more than 85% seen only once; the top ten take approximately 1%. Sample: PBMCs. These receptors came from a woman aged 18-30 years in good health and CMV-seronegative. Both conserved end residues are part of each CDR3. The D gene is left open where the match is weak. Only part of the rows carry a size: once, few, many, or a class if the clone is expanded.

J gene	D gene	clone size	V gene	CDR3 protein	CDR3 DNA
TRBJ2-7	TRBD2	NA	TRBV10-1	CASSAPGRTYEQYF	TGCGCCAGCAGCGCCCCCGGGAGGACCTACGAGCAGTACTTC
TRBJ2-2	NA	NA	TRBV15	CATSITGANTGELFF	TGTGCCACCAGCATTACGGGGGCGAACACCGGGGAGCTGTTTTTT
TRBJ1-5	TRBD1	NA	TRBV27	CASGQGNQPQHF	TGTGCCAGTGGACAGGGTAATCAGCCCCAGCATTTT
TRBJ1-4	NA	NA	TRBV29-1	CSVEGVTDMGEKLFF	TGCAGCGTTGAAGGCGTGACGGACATGGGGGAAAAACTGTTTTTT
TRBJ1-6	NA	NA	TRBV27	CASRDSASPLHF	TGTGCCAGCAGAGACAGCGCTTCACCCCTCCACTTT
TRBJ2-3	NA	NA	TRBV29-1	CSVETGSTDTQYF	TGCAGCGTTGAAACGGGGAGCACAGATACGCAGTATTTT
TRBJ2-7	TRBD2	NA	TRBV15	CATSRSGKAYEQYF	TGTGCCACCAGCAGGAGCGGGAAGGCCTACGAGCAGTACTTC
TRBJ2-7	NA	NA	TRBV5-4	CASSLVTGSYEQYF	TGTGCCAGCAGCTTGGTTACGGGTTCCTACGAGCAGTACTTC
TRBJ2-7	NA	NA	TRBV29-1	CSVTPPNVRQRGEQYF	TGCAGCGTTACCCCTCCGAATGTGCGGCAGCGAGGGGAGCAGTACTTC
TRBJ1-2	TRBD1	NA	TRBV6-5	CASSYSGSGGLGGYTF	TGTGCCAGCAGTTACTCGGGGTCAGGGGGACTAGGGGGCTACACCTTC
TRBJ2-3	TRBD1	once	TRBV19	CASARDRDTDTQYF	TGTGCCAGCGCCCGGGACAGGGACACAGATACGCAGTATTTT
TRBJ2-1	NA	once	TRBV9	CASSVGSYYNEQFF	TGTGCCAGCAGCGTCGGGTCATACTACAATGAGCAGTTCTTC
TRBJ1-5	NA	NA	TRBV18	CASSALESGGNQPQHF	TGTGCCAGCTCAGCACTTGAGTCCGGGGGCAATCAGCCCCAGCATTTT
TRBJ2-1	NA	NA	TRBV5-1	CASSLAAGSSYNEQFF	TGCGCCAGCAGCTTGGCGGCGGGGAGCTCCTACAATGAGCAGTTCTTC
TRBJ2-2	TRBD2	NA	TRBV2	CASSEASLAGDTGELFF	TGTGCCAGCAGTGAAGCGAGCCTAGCGGGGGACACCGGGGAGCTGTTTTTT
TRBJ2-5	TRBD2	NA	TRBV18	CASSPTLAGPQETQYF	TGTGCCAGCTCACCAACGCTAGCGGGCCCGCAAGAGACCCAGTACTTC
TRBJ2-3	NA	NA	TRBV30	CAWRAGLSTDTQYF	TGTGCCTGGCGGGCGGGGCTTAGCACAGATACGCAGTATTTT
TRBJ1-2	NA	NA	TRBV7-9	CASTQGGGHGYTF	TGTGCCAGCACCCAGGGCGGGGGTCACGGCTACACCTTC
TRBJ2-1	TRBD1	NA	TRBV19	CATSRGHEQFF	TGTGCCACCAGCAGGGGGCATGAGCAGTTCTTC
TRBJ2-1	TRBD2	NA	TRBV7-3	CASSLQGLAGLNEQFF	TGTGCCAGCAGCTTACAGGGACTAGCGGGACTCAATGAGCAGTTCTTC
TRBJ2-3	TRBD2	NA	TRBV5-1	CASSSLGPAGGTDTQYF	TGCGCCAGCAGCTCCCTCGGACCCGCGGGGGGCACAGATACGCAGTATTTT
TRBJ2-7	NA	NA	TRBV6-6	CASRHDSTAYEQYF	TGTGCCAGCAGACACGACTCGACGGCCTACGAGCAGTACTTC
TRBJ1-4	NA	NA	TRBV25-1	CASSRKQYEKLFF	TGTGCCAGCAGTAGAAAACAGTATGAAAAACTGTTTTTT
TRBJ2-2	TRBD1	NA	TRBV7-9	CASSSDRVYTGELFF	TGTGCCAGCAGTTCCGACAGGGTGTACACCGGGGAGCTGTTTTTT
TRBJ1-2	NA	NA	TRBV6-1	CASKVKNGQMYGYTF	TGTGCCAGCAAAGTAAAAAACGGACAGATGTATGGCTACACCTTC
TRBJ1-1	NA	NA	TRBV19	CASSTLRGKSTEAFF	TGTGCCAGTAGTACACTCAGGGGCAAGAGCACTGAAGCTTTCTTT
TRBJ2-7	NA	NA	TRBV11-2	CASSPRIWQRDNHGRYF	TGTGCCAGCAGCCCCCGTATCTGGCAGCGGGACAATCATGGGCGGTACTTC
TRBJ1-2	NA	NA	TRBV4-3	CASSQDTRVEGYTF	TGCGCCAGCAGCCAAGATACCAGGGTCGAGGGCTACACCTTC
TRBJ2-5	NA	NA	TRBV19	CASSANTVRETQYF	TGTGCCAGTAGTGCAAATACAGTCCGTGAGACCCAGTACTTC
TRBJ2-4	TRBD2	NA	TRBV10-2	CASSERLAGDASKNIQYF	TGCGCCAGCAGTGAACGACTAGCGGGAGACGCGAGTAAAAACATTCAGTACTTC
TRBJ2-7	TRBD1	NA	TRBV2	CASSDEITGTGAYEQYF	TGTGCCAGCAGTGACGAGATCACCGGGACAGGGGCCTACGAGCAGTACTTC
TRBJ2-7	TRBD2	NA	TRBV27	CASRARSGPYEQYF	TGTGCCAGCAGGGCCCGTAGCGGGCCCTACGAGCAGTACTTC
TRBJ2-7	NA	NA	TRBV11-2	CASSSHQSYEQYF	TGTGCCAGCAGCTCCCATCAGTCCTACGAGCAGTACTTC
TRBJ2-2	TRBD1	NA	TRBV18	CASSPPGQGVLTGELFF	TGTGCCAGCTCACCTCCGGGACAGGGGGTTCTAACCGGGGAGCTGTTTTTT
TRBJ1-4	TRBD1	once	TRBV27	CASTLMDRAEKLFF	TGTGCCAGCACCTTAATGGACAGGGCTGAAAAACTGTTTTTT
TRBJ2-7	NA	NA	TRBV14	CASSQGSEEQYF	TGTGCCAGCAGCCAAGGGTCTGAGGAGCAGTACTTC
TRBJ2-1	TRBD1	NA	TRBV7-2	CASSTGGGNYNEQFF	TGTGCCAGCAGCACAGGGGGCGGGAATTACAATGAGCAGTTCTTC
TRBJ2-1	TRBD2	NA	TRBV18	CASSPLAGRPYNEQFF	TGTGCCAGCTCACCACTAGCGGGGAGGCCCTACAATGAGCAGTTCTTC
TRBJ2-7	NA	NA	TRBV30	CAWSVPGAEQYF	TGTGCCTGGAGTGTACCCGGAGCCGAGCAGTACTTC
TRBJ1-2	TRBD1	NA	TRBV10-3	CAISESWTGRNYGYTF	TGTGCCATCAGTGAGTCGTGGACAGGGCGAAACTATGGCTACACCTTC
TRBJ2-1	TRBD2	NA	TRBV5-6	CASSLLGIAGYNEQFF	TGTGCCAGCAGCTTGCTCGGTATAGCGGGGTACAATGAGCAGTTCTTC
TRBJ2-1	TRBD2	NA	TRBV15	CATSSRTSGGSYNEQFF	TGTGCCACCAGCAGCCGGACTAGCGGGGGGTCCTACAATGAGCAGTTCTTC
TRBJ1-2	NA	once	TRBV5-1	CASSETGSGYGYTF	TGCGCCAGCAGCGAAACAGGGTCTGGCTATGGCTACACCTTC
TRBJ2-7	TRBD2	NA	TRBV18	CASSPGTTPYEQYF	TGTGCCAGCTCACCCGGGACTACCCCCTACGAGCAGTACTTC
TRBJ2-1	NA	NA	TRBV18	CASSGLTEQFF	TGTGCCAGCTCAGGCTTAACCGAGCAGTTCTTC
TRBJ2-7	NA	NA	TRBV5-1	CASSYGQRTYEQYF	TGCGCCAGCAGCTACGGACAGCGTACCTACGAGCAGTACTTC
TRBJ1-1	NA	NA	TRBV25-1	CASSDQGPNTEAFF	TGTGCCAGCAGTGACCAGGGGCCGAACACTGAAGCTTTCTTT
TRBJ2-1	NA	NA	TRBV5-4	CASSYDSYNEQFF	TGTGCCAGCAGCTACGACAGCTACAATGAGCAGTTCTTC
TRBJ2-1	TRBD2	NA	TRBV5-1	CASSPLELRLARGSEQFF	TGCGCCAGCAGCCCTCTGGAACTTCGACTAGCGCGAGGGAGTGAGCAGTTCTTC
TRBJ2-3	NA	NA	TRBV6-6	CASSFEAASTDTQYF	TGTGCCAGCAGTTTCGAGGCGGCTAGCACAGATACGCAGTATTTT
TRBJ2-7	TRBD2	NA	TRBV5-1	CASSLVGLAGVGSSEQYF	TGCGCCAGCAGCTTGGTGGGGCTAGCGGGAGTCGGGAGTAGCGAGCAGTACTTC
TRBJ2-7	NA	NA	TRBV9	CASSVERDNSYEQYF	TGTGCCAGCAGCGTAGAGAGAGATAACTCCTACGAGCAGTACTTC
TRBJ2-3	TRBD2	NA	TRBV6-1	CASSRPGLDLDTQYF	TGTGCCAGCAGTAGACCGGGACTAGACCTAGATACGCAGTATTTT
TRBJ1-2	NA	once	TRBV30	CAWKSMRGYGYTF	TGTGCCTGGAAGAGCATGAGGGGGTATGGCTACACCTTC